These 9 T cell receptor beta chains were all obtained from the same sample, sequenced in a study of human T cells and chemical hapten exposure. Time point specified: pre-sensitization, week 0. The treatment: therapeutic diphenylcyclopropenone sensitization with weekly scalp DPC. TCRdb fed the RACE reads into MiXCR, producing one record per CDR3 protein. The sample includes around 120,000 distinct CDR3 sequences, roughly 13% seen only once; the top ten take about 3%. Sequences were derived from whole blood, sampled in connection with sensitization to the hapten diphenylcyclopropenone (DPC). The receptors stem from a woman in her late teens or twenties with alopecia areata. Some clones in this sample may be carry-over from other donors' samples.

V usage is TRBV5-5 and J usage is TRBJ1-2, with TRBD1 matching over 7 bases. Germline CDR1 is SGHKS and CDR2 is YYEKEE (reference sequence). This CDR3 region has 15 residues. V lost 0 bases and J lost 8; bases outside the gene matches: 10. The CDR3 reads CASSLEGAFREGYTF. Here the CDR3 DNA reads TGTGCCAGCAGCTTGGAGGGGGCCTTTCGTGAGGGCTACACCTTC.

This chain uses TRBV12-3 or TRBV12-4 with TRBJ2-5; TRBD2 matches at 14 bases. V lost 1 base to trimming and J lost 1 base; unmatched junction nucleotides: 8. The CDR3 has 19 residues. As DNA, the CDR3 is TGTGCCAGCAGTTTAGGTGCGGGACTAGCGGGGGCCCTCCAAGAGACCCAGTACTTC. This encodes CASSLGAGLAGALQETQYF.

This clonotype was counted a few times. The J gene is TRBJ1-6, the V gene TRBV7-9, with D perhaps matching TRBD1 (5 bases). V was cut by 1 base and J by 8 bases, with 15 bases left in between. Germline V gives CDR1 SEHNR, CDR2 FQNEAQ (reference sequence). CDR3 length: 16 amino acids. Written as DNA, the CDR3 is TGTGCCAGCAGCTTAGATCCGGGGGTTGGGTATTCACCCCTCCACTTT. Translating it yields CASSLDPGVGYSPLHF. The whole variable domain, remainder taken from reference TRBV7-9 and TRBJ1-6, is DTGVSQNPRHKITKRGQNVTFRCDPISEHNRLYWYRQTLGQGPEFLTYFQNEAQLEKSRLLSDRFSAERPKGSFSTLEIQRTEQGDSAMYLCASSLDPGVGYSPLHFGNGTRLTVT.

The sample holds many counts of this clonotype. The chain carries TRBV18 and TRBJ2-7, with 7 positions matching TRBD2. The CDR3 loop spans 14 amino acids. V was pared by 4 bases and J by 4 bases, with 7 bases of the junction left unmatched. CDR1 KGHSH and CDR2 LQKENI come from the germline V gene. The CDR3 DNA reads TGTGCCAGCTCACTCCGGGGGGTCAATTACGAGCAGTACTTC. The encoded protein is CASSLRGVNYEQYF.

This clonotype showed up just a few times. The chain is built from TRBV7-2 and TRBJ2-5; 9 bases are a match to TRBD2. Germline V gene sequence: CDR1 SGHTA, CDR2 FQGNSA. The CDR3 length is 16 residues. J gave up 1 base and V 1 base, and 4 bases lay outside the gene matches. CDR3: CASSLGSSGAQETQYF. DNA of the CDR3: TGTGCCAGCAGCTTAGGGTCTAGCGGGGCCCAAGAGACCCAGTACTTC.

This clonotype was seen more than once but under ten times. CDR3 nucleotides: TGTGCCAGCAGCGGACGGACAGGGACCGGGGAGCTGTTTTTT. Protein product: CASSGRTGTGELFF. The chain combines TRBV9 with TRBJ2-2, with 8 bases lining up with TRBD1. This CDR3 region has 14 residues. The V segment lost 3 bases and the J segment 5 bases; nucleotides outside the gene matches: 3. CDR1 and CDR2 (germline): SGDLS, YYNGEE.

Many counts were recorded for this clonotype. The rearrangement joins TRBV4-3 to TRBJ1-4; D is perhaps TRBD1 (6 bases). V lost 0 bases and J 8 bases, leaving 19 bases between the germline ends. The CDR3 is 17 amino acids. Germline V gives CDR1 LGHNA, CDR2 YSLEER. The CDR3: CASSQDWAGAKREKLFF. In DNA form, the CDR3 reads TGCGCCAGCAGCCAAGATTGGGCGGGGGCTAAACGGGAAAAACTGTTTTTT.

This clonotype was detected a few times. This sequence joins TRBV25-1 and TRBJ1-2; D perhaps matches TRBD1 (6 bases). The CDR3 consists of 15 residues. The germline V gene has CDR1 MGHDK and CDR2 SYGVNS. The V and J ends lost 4 bases and 5 bases respectively, with 17 bases between them. The CDR3 loop reads CASSGERQGLYGYTF. DNA for the CDR3: TGTGCCAGCAGTGGCGAGCGCCAGGGGCTGTATGGCTACACCTTC.

This clonotype was observed a handful of times. V gene TRBV10-3 combines with J gene TRBJ2-4, with no clear D. This CDR3 contains 15 residues. Germline lookup yields CDR1 ENHRY and CDR2 SYGVKD. V was shortened by 0 bases and J by 4 bases, with 10 bases between the two germline ends. The CDR3 reads CAISESPPKKNIQYF. DNA for the CDR3: TGTGCCATCAGTGAGTCCCCCCCGAAGAAAAACATTCAGTACTTC.